These T cell receptor beta chains were read from a single sample in a study of T cell repertoires in cytomegalovirus infection. What these receptors recognize is not known. Each CDR3 protein gets one entry after TCRdb re-called the reads with MiXCR. The table includes 700,000 to 900,000 distinct CDR3 sequences, about 28% detected once. The sequenced sample was cultured CD8+ T cells from PBMCs, obtained from culture after CMV antigen stimulation. These receptor sequences come from a human donor in good health (CMV status not recorded). Some clones in this sample may be carry-over from other donors' samples. Both conserved end residues are part of each CDR3. The order of the fields is V gene, CDR3 protein.

v_gene: TRBV6-5
CDR3aa: CASSDRGQGAHQPQHF

v_gene: TRBV27
CDR3aa: CASSSWDRQETQYF

v_gene: TRBV27
CDR3aa: CASSGHTNTEAFF

v_gene: TRBV18
CDR3aa: CASSPPRGPDTEAFF

v_gene: TRBV7-9
CDR3aa: CASSTQITGTGPNEQFF

v_gene: TRBV7-6
CDR3aa: CASSLSRNAEAFF

v_gene: TRBV4-3
CDR3aa: CASSQVLKKRGDSNQPQHF

v_gene: TRBV15
CDR3aa: CATSRDWGANYGYTF

v_gene: TRBV7-6
CDR3aa: CASSSAWTDQETQYF

v_gene: TRBV4-1
CDR3aa: CASGFVDSQNTEAFF

v_gene: TRBV7-7
CDR3aa: CASSRGATQETQYF

v_gene: TRBV7-9
CDR3aa: CASSLRQGAKGANVLTF

v_gene: TRBV27
CDR3aa: CASKVGSFNQPQHF

v_gene: TRBV7-6
CDR3aa: CASSSYRGPNQPQHF

v_gene: TRBV25-1
CDR3aa: CASSEWQGTGNTEAFF

v_gene: TRBV7-6
CDR3aa: CASTPGGLSYEQYF